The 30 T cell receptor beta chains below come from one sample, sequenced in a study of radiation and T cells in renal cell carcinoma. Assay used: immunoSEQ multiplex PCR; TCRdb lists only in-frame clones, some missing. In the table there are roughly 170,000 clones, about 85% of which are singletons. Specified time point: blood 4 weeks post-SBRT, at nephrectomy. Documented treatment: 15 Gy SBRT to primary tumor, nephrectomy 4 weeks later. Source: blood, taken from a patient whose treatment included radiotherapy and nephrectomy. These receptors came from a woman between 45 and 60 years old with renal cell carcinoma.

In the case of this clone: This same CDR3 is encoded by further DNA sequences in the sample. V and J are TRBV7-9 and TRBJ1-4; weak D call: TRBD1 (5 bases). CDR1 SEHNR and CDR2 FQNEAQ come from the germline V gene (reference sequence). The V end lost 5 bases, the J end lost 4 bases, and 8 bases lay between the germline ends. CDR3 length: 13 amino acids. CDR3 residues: CASSLGGNEKLFF. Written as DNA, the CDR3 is TGTGCCAGCAGCCTCGGGGGTAATGAAAAACTGTTTTTT.

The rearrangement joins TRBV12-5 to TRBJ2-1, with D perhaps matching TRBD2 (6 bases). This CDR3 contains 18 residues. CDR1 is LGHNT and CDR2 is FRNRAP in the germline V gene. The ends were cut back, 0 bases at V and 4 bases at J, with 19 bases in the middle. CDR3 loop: CASGLVRLGLATYNEQFF. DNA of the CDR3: TGTGCTAGTGGTTTGGTACGCTTGGGGCTAGCGACATACAATGAGCAGTTCTTC.

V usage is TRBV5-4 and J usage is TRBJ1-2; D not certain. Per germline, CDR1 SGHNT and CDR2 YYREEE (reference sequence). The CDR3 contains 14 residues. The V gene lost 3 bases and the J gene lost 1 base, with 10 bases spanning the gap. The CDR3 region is CASSSPTGNYGYTF. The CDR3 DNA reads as TGTGCCAGCAGCTCCCCGACTGGTAACTATGGCTACACCTTC.

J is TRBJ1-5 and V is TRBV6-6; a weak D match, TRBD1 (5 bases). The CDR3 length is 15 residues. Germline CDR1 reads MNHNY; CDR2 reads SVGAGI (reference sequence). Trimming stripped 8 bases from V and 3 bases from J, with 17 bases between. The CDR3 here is CASHSDWGYNQPQHF. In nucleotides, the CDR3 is TGTGCCAGCCATTCGGATTGGGGCTACAATCAGCCCCAGCATTTT.

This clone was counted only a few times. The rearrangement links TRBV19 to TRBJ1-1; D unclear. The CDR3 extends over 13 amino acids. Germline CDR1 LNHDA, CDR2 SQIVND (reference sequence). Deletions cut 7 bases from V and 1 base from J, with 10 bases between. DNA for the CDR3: TGTGCCAGTAATAGACAAGCGAACACTGAAGCTTTCTTT. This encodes CASNRQANTEAFF.

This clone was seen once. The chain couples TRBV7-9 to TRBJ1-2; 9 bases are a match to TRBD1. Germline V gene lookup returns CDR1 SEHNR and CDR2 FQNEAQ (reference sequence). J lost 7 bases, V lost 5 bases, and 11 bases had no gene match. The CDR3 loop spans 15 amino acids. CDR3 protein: CASSPTGQGFRGYTF. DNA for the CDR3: TGTGCCAGCAGCCCAACGGGACAGGGTTTCCGTGGCTACACCTTC.

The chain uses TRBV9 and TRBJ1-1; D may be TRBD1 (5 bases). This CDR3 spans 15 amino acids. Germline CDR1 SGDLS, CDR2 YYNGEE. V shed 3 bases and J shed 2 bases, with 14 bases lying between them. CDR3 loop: CASSGMGPTNTEAFF. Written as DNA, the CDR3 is TGTGCCAGCAGCGGAATGGGACCTACCAACACTGAAGCTTTCTTT.

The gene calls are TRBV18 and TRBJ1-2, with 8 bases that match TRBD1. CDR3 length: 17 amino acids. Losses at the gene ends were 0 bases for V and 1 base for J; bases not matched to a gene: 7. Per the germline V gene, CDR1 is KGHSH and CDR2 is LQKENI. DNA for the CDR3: TGTGCCAGCTCACCACCGGACAGGGAAATTAGTAACTATGGCTACACCTTC. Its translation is CASSPPDREISNYGYTF.

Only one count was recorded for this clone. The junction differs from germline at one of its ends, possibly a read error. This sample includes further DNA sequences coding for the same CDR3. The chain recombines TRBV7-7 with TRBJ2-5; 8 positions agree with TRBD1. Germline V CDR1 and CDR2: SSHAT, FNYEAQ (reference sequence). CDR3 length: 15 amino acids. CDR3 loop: CASSLGGQGGETQYF. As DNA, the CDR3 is TGTGCTAGCAGCTTAGGAGGACAGGGAGGAGAGACCCAGTACTTC.

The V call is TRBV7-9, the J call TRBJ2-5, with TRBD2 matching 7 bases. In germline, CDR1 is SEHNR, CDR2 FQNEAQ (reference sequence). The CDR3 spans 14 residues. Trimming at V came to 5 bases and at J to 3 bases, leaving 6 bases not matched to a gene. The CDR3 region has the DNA TGTGCCAGCAGCCTGGCTGCGGGGGAAGAGACCCAGTACTTC. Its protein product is CASSLAAGEETQYF. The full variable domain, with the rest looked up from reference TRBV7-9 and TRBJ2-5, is DTGVSQNPRHKITKRGQNVTFRCDPISEHNRLYWYRQTLGQGPEFLTYFQNEAQLEKSRLLSDRFSAERPKGSFSTLEIQRTEQGDSAMYLCASSLAAGEETQYFGPGTRLLVL.

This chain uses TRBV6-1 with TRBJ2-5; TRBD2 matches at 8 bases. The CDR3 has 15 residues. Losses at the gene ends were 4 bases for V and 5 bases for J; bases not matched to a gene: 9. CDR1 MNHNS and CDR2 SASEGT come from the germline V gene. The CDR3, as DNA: TGTGCCAGCAGTGGGGCGGGGGGACCCCTGGAGACCCAGTACTTC. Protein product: CASSGAGGPLETQYF.

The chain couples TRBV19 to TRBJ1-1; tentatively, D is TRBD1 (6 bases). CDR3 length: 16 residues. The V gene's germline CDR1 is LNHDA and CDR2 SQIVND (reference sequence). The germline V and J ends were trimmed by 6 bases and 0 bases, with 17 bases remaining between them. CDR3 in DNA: TGTGCCAGTAGAGTCCGGGACACAAACTTGAACACTGAAGCTTTCTTT. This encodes CASRVRDTNLNTEAFF.

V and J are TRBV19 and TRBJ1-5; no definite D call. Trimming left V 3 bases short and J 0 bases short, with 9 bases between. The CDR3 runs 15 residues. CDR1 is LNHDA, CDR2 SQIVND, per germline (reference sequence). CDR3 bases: TGTGCCAGTAGTATGACCGGCTTTAGCAATCAGCCCCAGCATTTT. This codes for CASSMTGFSNQPQHF.

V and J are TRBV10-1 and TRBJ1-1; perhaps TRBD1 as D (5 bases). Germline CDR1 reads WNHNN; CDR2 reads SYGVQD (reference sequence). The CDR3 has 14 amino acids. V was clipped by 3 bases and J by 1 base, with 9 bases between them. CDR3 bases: TGCGCCAGCAGTGAATCCGGACAGAACACTGAAGCTTTCTTT. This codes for CASSESGQNTEAFF.

CDR3 protein: CASSQVRGGGSYNEQFF. For the CDR3, the DNA is TGCGCCAGCAGCCAGGTGCGTGGCGGGGGGTCCTACAATGAGCAGTTCTTC. J is TRBJ2-1 and V is TRBV4-1; 8 bases are a match to TRBD2. The V segment lost 3 bases and the J segment 1 base; nucleotides outside the gene matches: 8. This CDR3 contains 17 residues. From germline, CDR1 is MGHRA and CDR2 YSYEKL.

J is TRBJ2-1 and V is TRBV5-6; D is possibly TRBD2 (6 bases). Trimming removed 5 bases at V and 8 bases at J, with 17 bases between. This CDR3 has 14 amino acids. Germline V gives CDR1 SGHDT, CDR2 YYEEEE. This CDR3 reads CASRWDLASDEQFF. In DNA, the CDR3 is TGTGCCAGCAGGTGGGATCTAGCGTCAGATGAGCAGTTCTTC.

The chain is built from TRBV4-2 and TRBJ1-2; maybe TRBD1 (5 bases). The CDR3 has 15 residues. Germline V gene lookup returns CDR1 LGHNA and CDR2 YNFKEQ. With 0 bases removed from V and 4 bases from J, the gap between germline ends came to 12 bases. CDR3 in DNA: TGTGCCAGCAGCCAAGAAGGGCCCAGGGTCTATGGCTACACCTTC. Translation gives CASSQEGPRVYGYTF.

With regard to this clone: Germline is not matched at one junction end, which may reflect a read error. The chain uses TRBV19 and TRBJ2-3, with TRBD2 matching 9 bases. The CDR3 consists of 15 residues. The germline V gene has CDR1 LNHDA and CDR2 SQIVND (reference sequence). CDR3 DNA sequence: TGTGCCAGTAGTATGAGGACTAGCGACTCTCTACCCGTGAATTTT. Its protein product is CASSMRTSDSLPVNF.

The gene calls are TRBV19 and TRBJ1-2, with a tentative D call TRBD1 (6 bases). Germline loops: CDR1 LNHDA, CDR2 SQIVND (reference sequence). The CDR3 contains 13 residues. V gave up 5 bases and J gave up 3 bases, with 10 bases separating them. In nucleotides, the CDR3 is TGTGCCAGTAGTGTGACAGGCGACTATGGCTACACCTTC. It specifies CASSVTGDYGYTF.

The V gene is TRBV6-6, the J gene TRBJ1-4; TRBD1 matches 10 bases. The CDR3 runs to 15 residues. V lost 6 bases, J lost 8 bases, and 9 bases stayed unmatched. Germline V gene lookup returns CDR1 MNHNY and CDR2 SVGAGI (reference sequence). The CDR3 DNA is TGTGCCAGCAGCAGGACAGGGGGAATCGGGGAAAAACTGTTTTTT. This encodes CASSRTGGIGEKLFF.

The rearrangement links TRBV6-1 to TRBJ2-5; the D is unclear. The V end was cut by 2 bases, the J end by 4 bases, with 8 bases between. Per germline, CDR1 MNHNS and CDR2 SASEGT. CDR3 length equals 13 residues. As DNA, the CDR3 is TGTGCCAGCAGTGAACAATGGGGAGAGACCCAGTACTTC. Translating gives CASSEQWGETQYF.

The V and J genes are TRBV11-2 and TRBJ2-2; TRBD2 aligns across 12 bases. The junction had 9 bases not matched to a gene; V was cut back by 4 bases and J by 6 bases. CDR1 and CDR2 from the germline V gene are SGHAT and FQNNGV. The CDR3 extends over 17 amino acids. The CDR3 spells CASSSPLLAGGPGELFF. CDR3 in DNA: TGTGCCAGCAGCTCCCCCCTACTAGCGGGGGGCCCCGGGGAGCTGTTTTTT.

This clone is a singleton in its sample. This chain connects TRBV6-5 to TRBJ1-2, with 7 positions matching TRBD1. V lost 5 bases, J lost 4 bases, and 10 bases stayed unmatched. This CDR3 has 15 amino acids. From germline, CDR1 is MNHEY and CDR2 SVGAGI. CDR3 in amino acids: CASSRRRWDSYGYTF. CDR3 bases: TGTGCCAGCAGTCGCCGAAGATGGGACAGCTATGGCTACACCTTC.

The CDR3 sequence is CASSQVNSPTGELFF. CDR3 coding DNA: TGCGCCAGCAGCCAAGTTAACAGCCCCACCGGGGAGCTGTTTTTT. This chain links TRBV4-3 with TRBJ2-2, with D hard to call. With 1 base removed from V and 4 bases from J, the gap between germline ends came to 10 bases. This CDR3 is 15 amino acids long. Germline V gene sequence: CDR1 LGHNA, CDR2 YSLEER.

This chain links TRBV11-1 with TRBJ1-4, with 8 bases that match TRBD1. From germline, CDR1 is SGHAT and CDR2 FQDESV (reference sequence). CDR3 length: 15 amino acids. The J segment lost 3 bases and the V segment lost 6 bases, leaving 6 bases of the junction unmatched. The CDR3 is CASSDRGRANEKLFF. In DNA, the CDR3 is TGTGCCAGCAGTGACAGGGGAAGGGCTAATGAAAAACTGTTTTTT.

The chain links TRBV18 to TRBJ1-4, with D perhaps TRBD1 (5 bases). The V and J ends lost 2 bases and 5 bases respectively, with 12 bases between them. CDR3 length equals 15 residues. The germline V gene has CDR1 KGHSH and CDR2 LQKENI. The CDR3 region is CASSPDRDVNEKLFF. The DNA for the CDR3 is TGTGCCAGCTCACCAGACCGGGACGTAAATGAAAAACTGTTTTTT. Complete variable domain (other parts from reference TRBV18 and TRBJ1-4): NAGVMQNPRHLVRRRGQEARLRCSPMKGHSHVYWYRQLPEEGLKFMVYLQKENIIDESGMPKERFSAEFPKEGPSILRIQQVVRGDSAAYFCASSPDRDVNEKLFFGSGTQLSVL.

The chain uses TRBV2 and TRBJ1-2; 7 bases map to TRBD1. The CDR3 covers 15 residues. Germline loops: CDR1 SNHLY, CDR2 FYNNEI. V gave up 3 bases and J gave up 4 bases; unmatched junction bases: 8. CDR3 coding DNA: TGTGCCAGCAGTGAGAGTTGGGACAGCTTCTATGGCTACACCTTC. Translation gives CASSESWDSFYGYTF.

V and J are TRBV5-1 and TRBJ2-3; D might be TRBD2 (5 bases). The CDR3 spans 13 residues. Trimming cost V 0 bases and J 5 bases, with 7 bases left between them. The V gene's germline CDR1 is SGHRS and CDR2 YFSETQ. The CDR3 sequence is CASSLAGVDTQYF. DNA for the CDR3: TGCGCCAGCAGCTTGGCCGGGGTAGATACGCAGTATTTT.

The CDR3 protein is CASRPLRRGEYEQYF. Here the CDR3 DNA reads TGTGCCAGCCGGCCGCTAAGGAGGGGGGAATACGAGCAGTACTTC. The rearrangement links TRBV2 to TRBJ2-7, with D perhaps given as TRBD1 or TRBD2 (6 bases each). Looked up from germline, CDR1 is SNHLY and CDR2 is FYNNEI. This CDR3 comprises 15 residues. V was clipped by 8 bases and J by 4 bases, with 21 bases between them.

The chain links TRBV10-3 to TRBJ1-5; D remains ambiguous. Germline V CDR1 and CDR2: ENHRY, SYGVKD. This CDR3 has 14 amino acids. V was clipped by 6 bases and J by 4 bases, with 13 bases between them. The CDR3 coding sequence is TGTGCCATCAGCCGGACGGAGACGAATCAGCCCCAGCATTTT. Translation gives CAISRTETNQPQHF.